This entry is about one TCR beta chain. Its antigen is unknown. Sample time point: baseline pretreatment blood. Treatment reported: 15 Gy SBRT to primary tumor, nephrectomy 4 weeks later. These data are taken from a study of radiation and T cells in renal cell carcinoma. Notes on the study in general: From baseline, blood top tumor clonotypes peaked at 2 weeks post-radiation.

Germline V gene sequence: CDR1 MGHDK, CDR2 SYGVNS. V dropped 2 bases and J dropped 0 bases, with 7 bases sitting between them. This CDR3 is built from 15 residues. The protocol was immunoSEQ multiplex PCR, while the TCRdb copy is restricted to in-frame clones and leaves out a portion. The data contain about 95,000 clones, less than 90% of them singletons. The source material was blood, sampled from a patient whose treatment included radiotherapy and nephrectomy. The chain has TRBV25-1 and TRBJ1-4; D call uncertain. The receptor comes from a man aged 50 to 60 with renal cell carcinoma. CDR3: CASSELEATNEKLFF. CDR3 in DNA: TGTGCCAGCAGTGAACTCGAGGCAACTAATGAAAAACTGTTTTTT. Variable domain in full (rest from reference TRBV25-1 and TRBJ1-4): EADIYQTPRYLVIGTGKKITLECSQTMGHDKMYWYQQDPGMELHLIHYSYGVNSTEKGDLSSESTVSRIRTEHFPLTLESARPSHTSQYLCASSELEATNEKLFFGSGTQLSVL.